The following is a T cell receptor (beta chain) sequence with its context. Its antigen is not identified. The method was immunoSEQ multiplex PCR; TCRdb's version includes in-frame clones alone and lacks a portion of them. The profile shows 150,000 or so clones, approximately 90% of them singletons. The sample originates from a study of T cell responses to AZD1222 COVID-19 vaccine. The CDR3 sequence is 13 residues long. The V and J ends lost 3 bases and 2 bases respectively, with 8 bases between them. Germline-derived CDR1 and CDR2 are SGHDT and YYEEEE. Overall study findings and caveats: CD4 TCRs linked to vaccination spanned spike, dominating at 160-218 and 743-854. Only 5 or 6 individuals given AZD1222 were seropositive at baseline.

This material consisted of peripheral blood, taken on day 0 of AZD1222 vaccination. The receptor comes from an adult in good health. The chain joins TRBV5-6 to TRBJ2-5; tentatively, D is TRBD1 (6 bases). The CDR3 protein is CASSWGLQETQYF. The DNA of the CDR3 is TGTGCCAGCAGCTGGGGGCTTCAAGAGACCCAGTACTTC.